Listed here are 16 T cell receptor beta chains from one sample, sequenced in a study of blood T cell repertoires in COVID-19 (dated by TCRdb to about 2020). Receptor libraries were prepared by the immunoSEQ multiplex PCR assay. TCRdb took this table from immuneACCESS and kept in-frame rearrangements with V and J called. Such tables lack part of the clones; where checked against another copy, unresolved V genes explain under half of the gap, and the rest is unexplained. This sample holds around 86,000 clones; 87% were observed only once. Around 5% of the sample comes from the top ten. Sample: peripheral blood. The receptor set was obtained from a woman aged 80 or over with acute or convalescent COVID-19.

The chain carries TRBV3-1 (or the pseudogene TRBV3-2) and TRBJ1-1; D may be TRBD1 (6 bases). Germline lookup yields CDR1 LGHDT and CDR2 YNNKEL (reference sequence). The CDR3 consists of 15 residues. V was cut by 8 bases and J by 4 bases, with 20 bases left in between. For the CDR3, the DNA is TGTGCCAGCGGTCGGGGCGCGGGGGGCGGCACTGAAGCTTTCTTT. Its protein product is CASGRGAGGGTEAFF.

This clone was found a few times. The CDR3 DNA is TGTGCCACGACCCCCCTAGTGGGGGCTAGTACCTTC. As protein: CATTPLVGASTF. V and J are TRBV28 and TRBJ1-2; tentatively, D is TRBD1 (6 bases). CDR1 is MDHEN and CDR2 is SYDVKM in the germline V gene. This CDR3 region has 12 residues. The V end lost 10 bases, the J end lost 14 bases, and 23 bases lay between the germline ends.

This clone was detected only once. This chain links TRBV7-2 with TRBJ1-2, with a weak D call TRBD1 (5 bases). The ends were cut back, 6 bases at V and 1 base at J, with 15 bases in the middle. Looked up from germline, CDR1 is SGHTA and CDR2 is FQGNSA. CDR3 length: 15 amino acids. The CDR3 DNA follows: TGTGCCAGCAGGGTGACAGTTAGGGGTAACTATGGCTACACCTTC. Protein: CASRVTVRGNYGYTF.

This clone was seen only once. This sequence joins TRBV4-2 and TRBJ2-1, with TRBD2 identical over 9 bases. The CDR3 spans 16 residues. V shed 0 bases, J shed 4 bases, and the junction held 4 bases outside the gene matches. CDR1 and CDR2 (germline): LGHNA, YNFKEQ. The CDR3: CASSQEGRGGYNEQFF. In nucleotides, the CDR3 is TGTGCCAGCAGCCAAGAGGGGCGGGGGGGATACAATGAGCAGTTCTTC.

A single count supports this clone. The genes are TRBV7-2 and TRBJ2-3; a weak D match, TRBD1 (5 bases). The CDR3 is 17 amino acids. Germline CDR1 is SGHTA and CDR2 is FQGNSA. V lost 5 bases to trimming and J lost 0 bases, with 18 bases between them. The CDR3 here is CASSPGPARQSTDTQYF. As DNA, the CDR3 is TGTGCCAGCAGCCCAGGGCCAGCGCGCCAAAGCACAGATACGCAGTATTTT.

The rearrangement links TRBV5-1 to TRBJ2-7, with 7 positions matching TRBD1. The CDR3 is 15 amino acids. Germline V CDR1 and CDR2: SGHRS, YFSETQ. V trimming: 4 bases; J trimming: 1 base; junction bases outside the gene matches: 8. CDR3 in amino acids: CASSHGQATSYEQYF. CDR3 sequence (DNA): TGCGCCAGCAGCCACGGACAGGCCACGTCCTACGAGCAGTACTTC.

V gene TRBV15 combines with J gene TRBJ2-6; D may be TRBD1 (6 bases). CDR3 size: 16 residues. Germline loops: CDR1 LNHNV, CDR2 YYDKDF (reference sequence). V dropped 5 bases and J dropped 4 bases, with 15 bases sitting between them. The CDR3 DNA reads TGTGCCACCAGCGGCTCGGCAGGGGTCGGGGCCAACGTCCTGACTTTC. Its protein product is CATSGSAGVGANVLTF.

The gene calls are TRBV6-5 and TRBJ1-3; D remains ambiguous. Germline CDR1 is MNHEY and CDR2 is SVGAGI. V dropped 6 bases and J dropped 2 bases, with 14 bases sitting between them. The CDR3 consists of 15 residues. As DNA, the CDR3 is TGTGCCAGCAGGGCCCCGGGTCGTCCTGGAAACACCATATATTTT. This translates into CASRAPGRPGNTIYF.

The chain uses TRBV29-1 and TRBJ1-3; tentatively, D is TRBD1 (5 bases). CDR3 size: 13 residues. V dropped 6 bases and J dropped 0 bases, with 9 bases sitting between them. Germline CDR1 and CDR2: SQVTM and ANQGSEA. CDR3 residues: CSVVRDSGNTIYF. In DNA form, the CDR3 reads TGCAGCGTCGTCAGGGACTCTGGAAACACCATATATTTT.

CDR3 bases: TGTGCCAGCAGCTTAGCGCCGGGACAGGGGAGTGGCTACACCTTC. It yields the protein CASSLAPGQGSGYTF. This chain uses TRBV7-2 with TRBJ1-2, with TRBD1 matching over 10 bases. Germline V gene lookup returns CDR1 SGHTA and CDR2 FQGNSA. V shed 0 bases, J shed 7 bases, and the junction held 5 bases outside the gene matches. This CDR3 is 15 amino acids long.

The rearrangement links TRBV7-8 to TRBJ2-7, with 8 bases lining up with TRBD2. The CDR3 is 16 residues long. V trimming: 1 base; J trimming: 5 bases; junction bases outside the gene matches: 10. In germline, CDR1 is SGHVS, CDR2 FQNEAQ. CDR3 in DNA: TGTGCCAGCAGCTTAGAAGGGTCGGGAGGGATCCACGAGCAGTACTTC. Its protein is CASSLEGSGGIHEQYF.

This chain connects TRBV6-5 to TRBJ1-5; 9 bases agree with TRBD1. The CDR3 loop spans 13 amino acids. V dropped 2 bases and J dropped 7; count of bases not matched to a gene: 0. The germline CDR1 and CDR2 sequences are MNHEY and SVGAGI. CDR3 nucleotide sequence: TGTGCCAGCAGTTACGACAGGGGGCAGCCCCAGCATTTT. This codes for CASSYDRGQPQHF.

The V gene is TRBV30, the J gene TRBJ1-2, with unresolved D. Germline V CDR1 and CDR2: GTSNPN, SVGIG (reference sequence). The CDR3 loop spans 17 amino acids. Trimming cost V 0 bases and J 0 bases, with 17 bases left between them. The CDR3 DNA reads as TGTGCCTGGAGTGTACTAGGTACTGAAGTTACTAACTATGGCTACACCTTC. It is translated as CAWSVLGTEVTNYGYTF. The variable domain in full, with the rest retrieved from reference TRBV30 and TRBJ1-2, is SQTIHQWPATLVQPVGSPLSLECTVEGTSNPNLYWYRQAAGRGLQLLFYSVGIGQISSEVPQNLSASRPQDRQFILSSKKLLLSDSGFYLCAWSVLGTEVTNYGYTFGSGTRLTVV.

The chain is built from TRBV11-3 and TRBJ2-2; a weak D match, TRBD2 (6 bases). Germline V gene data show CDR1 as SGHNT and CDR2 as YENEEA. This CDR3 comprises 14 residues. V lost 7 bases and J lost 2, with 11 bases in between. The DNA of the CDR3 is TGTGCCAGCACCATGGGGGGAAACACCGGGGAGCTGTTTTTT. This codes for CASTMGGNTGELFF. The full variable domain, its missing parts supplied by reference TRBV11-3 and TRBJ2-2, is EAGVVQSPRYKIIEKKQPVAFWCNPISGHNTLYWYLQNLGQGPELLIRYENEEAVDDSQLPKDRFSAERLKGVDSTLKIQPAELGDSAVYLCASTMGGNTGELFFGEGSRLTVL.

This sequence joins TRBV25-1 and TRBJ2-2; TRBD2 matches at 14 bases. Germline CDR1 is MGHDK and CDR2 is SYGVNS. With 6 bases clipped from V and 0 bases from J, the junction kept 6 bases outside the gene matches. The CDR3 runs 18 residues. CDR3 sequence: CASRGTSGRSANTGELFF. The CDR3 nucleotides read TGTGCCAGCAGAGGGACTAGCGGGAGATCGGCGAACACCGGGGAGCTGTTTTTT.

The rearrangement uses TRBV2 and TRBJ1-5, with D perhaps matching TRBD1 (6 bases). This CDR3 contains 14 residues. The germline V gene has CDR1 SNHLY and CDR2 FYNNEI. V was cut by 4 bases and J by 6 bases, with 13 bases left in between. CDR3 residues: CASSAQGRGQPQHF. In nucleotides, the CDR3 is TGTGCCAGCAGTGCTCAGGGGAGGGGTCAGCCCCAGCATTTT. The full variable domain, rest sourced from reference TRBV2 and TRBJ1-5, is EPEVTQTPSHQVTQMGQEVILRCVPISNHLYFYWYRQILGQKVEFLVSFYNNEISEKSEIFDDQFSVERPDGSNFTLKIRSTKLEDSAMYFCASSAQGRGQPQHFGDGTRLSIL.